Listed below are T cell receptor beta chains from one sample, sequenced in a study of early T cells in non-severe SARS-CoV-2 infection. Each CDR3 protein is one row after TCRdb ran MiXCR on the 5' RACE reads. The table has about 100,000 distinct CDR3 sequences, around 10% seen once. Sequenced input: whole blood. These receptors all come from an adult who was a healthcare worker with PCR-confirmed SARS-CoV-2 infection or an uninfected control (not recorded which). Both conserved end residues are part of each CDR3. The D gene is left open where the match is weak. Not all rows give a size; the values are once, few, many and, for expanded clones, a class.

v_call: TRBV3-1; j_call: TRBJ1-2; d_call: NA; clone_size: many; cdr3_aa: CASSQDPGRVYGYTF; cdr3_nt: TGTGCCAGCAGCCAAGATCCGGGGCGAGTGTATGGCTACACCTTC
v_call: TRBV10-3; j_call: TRBJ1-2; d_call: NA; clone_size: few; cdr3_aa: CAIRGDKSYGYTF; cdr3_nt: TGTGCCATCAGGGGGGACAAATCCTATGGCTACACCTTC
v_call: TRBV27; j_call: TRBJ2-1; d_call: NA; clone_size: many; cdr3_aa: CASNPGVSYNEQFF; cdr3_nt: TGTGCCAGCAACCCGGGGGTCTCCTACAATGAGCAGTTCTTC
v_call: TRBV28; j_call: TRBJ1-1; d_call: NA; clone_size: NA; cdr3_aa: CASKGREYAEVFF; cdr3_nt: TGTGCCAGCAAGGGAAGGGAATACGCTGAAGTTTTCTTT
v_call: TRBV24-1; j_call: TRBJ2-2; d_call: NA; clone_size: few; cdr3_aa: CATSGNLGAGELFF; cdr3_nt: TGTGCCACCAGTGGCAACTTAGGTGCCGGGGAGCTGTTTTTT
v_call: TRBV20-1; j_call: TRBJ2-3; d_call: NA; clone_size: many; cdr3_aa: CSANVGSGTDTQYF; cdr3_nt: TGCAGTGCTAACGTCGGGAGTGGCACAGATACGCAGTATTTT
v_call: TRBV30; j_call: TRBJ1-1; d_call: NA; clone_size: many; cdr3_aa: CAWTTGVSTTEAFF; cdr3_nt: TGTGCCTGGACAACTGGGGTCTCCACCACTGAAGCTTTCTTT
v_call: TRBV11-2; j_call: TRBJ2-7; d_call: NA; clone_size: few; cdr3_aa: CASSSRGGTGSYEQYF; cdr3_nt: TGTGCCAGCAGCTCCCGAGGCGGGACGGGCTCCTACGAGCAGTACTTC
v_call: TRBV20-1; j_call: TRBJ2-7; d_call: TRBD2; clone_size: many; cdr3_aa: CSARQREGSHEQYF; cdr3_nt: TGCAGTGCTAGACAGCGGGAGGGTTCCCACGAGCAGTACTTC
v_call: TRBV7-9; j_call: TRBJ2-5; d_call: NA; clone_size: many; cdr3_aa: CASSLSSGSITQETQYF; cdr3_nt: TGTGCCAGCAGCTTATCCAGCGGGTCCATCACACAAGAGACCCAGTACTTC
v_call: TRBV6-5; j_call: TRBJ2-2; d_call: TRBD2; clone_size: few; cdr3_aa: CASSPGLAGVGGELFF; cdr3_nt: TGTGCCAGCAGTCCGGGACTAGCGGGAGTTGGCGGGGAGCTGTTTTTT
v_call: TRBV29-1; j_call: TRBJ1-4; d_call: TRBD1; clone_size: NA; cdr3_aa: CSVRTGGLEKLFF; cdr3_nt: TGCAGCGTTCGAACAGGGGGCCTTGAAAAACTGTTTTTT
v_call: TRBV6-5; j_call: TRBJ1-2; d_call: TRBD1; clone_size: many; cdr3_aa: CASSYGTDYGYTF; cdr3_nt: TGTGCCAGCAGTTACGGGACAGACTATGGCTACACCTTC
v_call: TRBV13; j_call: TRBJ2-7; d_call: NA; clone_size: NA; cdr3_aa: CASSLYKGKNEQYF; cdr3_nt: TGTGCCAGCAGCTTATACAAGGGAAAAAACGAGCAGTACTTC
v_call: TRBV19; j_call: TRBJ1-5; d_call: NA; clone_size: many; cdr3_aa: CASSWGRNQPQHF; cdr3_nt: TGTGCCAGTAGTTGGGGACGGAATCAGCCCCAGCATTTT
v_call: TRBV7-2; j_call: TRBJ2-7; d_call: NA; clone_size: many; cdr3_aa: CASSLETGRDEQYF; cdr3_nt: TGTGCCAGCAGCTTAGAGACGGGTCGAGACGAGCAGTACTTC
v_call: TRBV20-1; j_call: TRBJ2-7; d_call: TRBD2; clone_size: few; cdr3_aa: CSARGIAGGPVSRVYEQYF; cdr3_nt: TGCAGTGCTAGAGGGATAGCGGGAGGGCCGGTCTCTCGAGTCTACGAGCAGTACTTC
v_call: TRBV12-3/TRBV12-4; j_call: TRBJ2-1; d_call: TRBD2; clone_size: few; cdr3_aa: CASTYSGRARNEQFF; cdr3_nt: TGTGCCAGCACCTATAGCGGGAGGGCGCGGAATGAGCAGTTCTTC
v_call: TRBV10-3; j_call: TRBJ2-7; d_call: NA; clone_size: few; cdr3_aa: CAISSGLRYEQYF; cdr3_nt: TGTGCCATCAGCTCGGGACTCCGCTACGAGCAGTACTTC
v_call: TRBV25-1; j_call: TRBJ2-1; d_call: NA; clone_size: many; cdr3_aa: CASSEGGGSPREQFF; cdr3_nt: TGTGCCAGCAGTGAAGGCGGTGGTAGCCCCCGGGAGCAGTTCTTC
v_call: TRBV28; j_call: TRBJ2-1; d_call: TRBD1; clone_size: few; cdr3_aa: CASTPGGDPYNEQFF; cdr3_nt: TGTGCCAGCACTCCAGGGGGCGACCCCTACAATGAGCAGTTCTTC
v_call: TRBV28; j_call: TRBJ1-5; d_call: NA; clone_size: few; cdr3_aa: CASSLLFPDEDNQPQHF; cdr3_nt: TGTGCCAGCAGCCTACTTTTTCCCGATGAGGACAATCAGCCCCAGCATTTT
v_call: TRBV15; j_call: TRBJ1-5; d_call: NA; clone_size: NA; cdr3_aa: CATSRDHIREWKGPNQPQHF; cdr3_nt: TGTGCCACCAGCAGAGATCACATCCGCGAGTGGAAGGGGCCAAATCAGCCCCAGCATTTT
v_call: TRBV10-3; j_call: TRBJ1-3; d_call: NA; clone_size: many; cdr3_aa: CAISDRVSGNTIYF; cdr3_nt: TGTGCCATCAGTGACAGGGTCTCTGGAAACACCATATATTTT
v_call: TRBV9; j_call: TRBJ2-4; d_call: TRBD2; clone_size: many; cdr3_aa: CASSVEGTSGNIQYF; cdr3_nt: TGTGCCAGCAGCGTAGAGGGGACTAGCGGGAACATTCAGTACTTC
v_call: TRBV30; j_call: TRBJ1-2; d_call: NA; clone_size: few; cdr3_aa: CAWSGTDNYGYTF; cdr3_nt: TGTGCCTGGAGTGGGACGGACAACTATGGCTACACCTTC
v_call: TRBV7-9; j_call: TRBJ2-5; d_call: NA; clone_size: many; cdr3_aa: CASSLTGRIETQYF; cdr3_nt: TGTGCCAGCAGCTTAACAGGGAGGATAGAGACCCAGTACTTC
v_call: TRBV7-2; j_call: TRBJ2-1; d_call: TRBD2; clone_size: few; cdr3_aa: CASSPGLAGGNGEQFF; cdr3_nt: TGTGCCAGCAGCCCGGGACTAGCGGGAGGAAATGGTGAGCAGTTCTTC
v_call: TRBV20-1; j_call: TRBJ2-1; d_call: TRBD2; clone_size: many; cdr3_aa: CSARFPRGGDPVSNNEQFF; cdr3_nt: TGCAGTGCTAGGTTCCCCCGCGGGGGGGATCCAGTGAGTAACAATGAGCAGTTCTTC
v_call: TRBV7-9; j_call: TRBJ1-1; d_call: NA; clone_size: few; cdr3_aa: CASSLEWGDTEAFF; cdr3_nt: TGTGCCAGCAGCTTAGAGTGGGGGGACACTGAAGCTTTCTTT
v_call: TRBV15; j_call: TRBJ2-7; d_call: NA; clone_size: many; cdr3_aa: CATSREYRVEQYF; cdr3_nt: TGTGCCACCAGCAGAGAGTACAGGGTCGAGCAGTACTTC
v_call: TRBV7-2; j_call: TRBJ1-3; d_call: NA; clone_size: many; cdr3_aa: CASSPPLRNTIYF; cdr3_nt: TGTGCCAGCAGCCCCCCTCTAAGAAACACCATATATTTT
v_call: TRBV30; j_call: TRBJ2-7; d_call: NA; clone_size: NA; cdr3_aa: CAWSFGREYEQYF; cdr3_nt: TGTGCCTGGAGTTTCGGCAGGGAATACGAGCAGTACTTC
v_call: TRBV7-2; j_call: TRBJ2-1; d_call: NA; clone_size: once; cdr3_aa: CASSPSSSYNEQFF; cdr3_nt: TGTGCCAGCAGCCCCTCAAGCTCCTACAATGAGCAGTTCTTC
v_call: TRBV7-9; j_call: TRBJ2-1; d_call: TRBD1; clone_size: many; cdr3_aa: CASNRVGQGYNEQFF; cdr3_nt: TGTGCCAGCAACAGAGTGGGACAGGGGTACAATGAGCAGTTCTTC
v_call: TRBV2; j_call: TRBJ2-2; d_call: NA; clone_size: few; cdr3_aa: CASSLGSYLNTGELFF; cdr3_nt: TGTGCCAGCAGTTTGGGGAGCTACCTTAACACCGGGGAGCTGTTTTTT
v_call: TRBV7-9; j_call: TRBJ2-3; d_call: NA; clone_size: many; cdr3_aa: CASRGGDTDTQYF; cdr3_nt: TGTGCCAGCAGAGGGGGGGACACAGATACGCAGTATTTT
v_call: TRBV5-1; j_call: TRBJ1-4; d_call: NA; clone_size: NA; cdr3_aa: CASSPGGPRMELFF; cdr3_nt: TGCGCCAGCAGCCCGGGGGGGCCTCGAATGGAACTGTTTTTT
v_call: TRBV3-1; j_call: TRBJ2-5; d_call: NA; clone_size: many; cdr3_aa: CASSQGEWETQYF; cdr3_nt: TGTGCCAGCAGCCAGGGCGAATGGGAGACCCAGTACTTC
v_call: TRBV11-2; j_call: TRBJ2-7; d_call: NA; clone_size: NA; cdr3_aa: CASSWGEPEQYF; cdr3_nt: TGTGCCAGCAGCTGGGGCGAGCCCGAGCAGTACTTC
v_call: TRBV18; j_call: TRBJ1-3; d_call: NA; clone_size: many; cdr3_aa: CASSLLKDSGNTIYF; cdr3_nt: TGTGCCAGCTCACTCCTAAAGGACTCTGGAAACACCATATATTTT
v_call: TRBV20-1; j_call: TRBJ2-6; d_call: NA; clone_size: NA; cdr3_aa: CSAEKTSGANVLTF; cdr3_nt: TGCAGTGCTGAGAAGACCTCTGGGGCCAACGTCCTGACTTTC
v_call: TRBV3-1; j_call: TRBJ2-7; d_call: NA; clone_size: many; cdr3_aa: CASSLRGASSYEQYF; cdr3_nt: TGTGCCAGCAGCCTTCGAGGGGCCAGCTCCTACGAGCAGTACTTC
v_call: TRBV7-6; j_call: TRBJ2-1; d_call: NA; clone_size: many; cdr3_aa: CASSLLGGTEQFF; cdr3_nt: TGTGCCAGCAGCTTACTGGGCGGCACTGAGCAGTTCTTC
v_call: TRBV6-6; j_call: TRBJ2-1; d_call: NA; clone_size: few; cdr3_aa: CASRTESSKRASQFF; cdr3_nt: TGTGCCAGCAGGACGGAAAGCTCGAAGCGGGCGTCCCAGTTCTTC
v_call: TRBV7-2; j_call: TRBJ2-3; d_call: TRBD1; clone_size: few; cdr3_aa: CASKTGTATDTQYF; cdr3_nt: TGTGCCAGCAAAACCGGGACAGCGACAGATACGCAGTATTTT
v_call: TRBV4-1; j_call: TRBJ2-2; d_call: NA; clone_size: few; cdr3_aa: CASSQRRNTGELFF; cdr3_nt: TGCGCCAGCAGCCAGAGGAGGAACACCGGGGAGCTGTTTTTT
v_call: TRBV4-1; j_call: TRBJ2-1; d_call: NA; clone_size: many; cdr3_aa: CASSQAGLAYNEQFF; cdr3_nt: TGCGCCAGCAGCCAAGCCGGACTGGCATACAATGAGCAGTTCTTC
v_call: TRBV28; j_call: TRBJ2-4; d_call: NA; clone_size: NA; cdr3_aa: CASSLTTDSFQYF; cdr3_nt: TGTGCCAGCAGTCTGACGACGGACTCCTTTCAGTACTTC
v_call: TRBV4-2; j_call: TRBJ1-1; d_call: NA; clone_size: NA; cdr3_aa: CASSHGGRGRSEAFF; cdr3_nt: TGTGCCAGCAGCCATGGGGGACGGGGTCGTTCTGAAGCTTTCTTT
v_call: TRBV19; j_call: TRBJ2-6; d_call: TRBD1; clone_size: many; cdr3_aa: CATKTGVTPSGANVLTF; cdr3_nt: TGTGCCACAAAGACAGGGGTGACTCCTTCTGGGGCCAACGTCCTGACTTTC
v_call: TRBV7-2; j_call: TRBJ2-5; d_call: NA; clone_size: many; cdr3_aa: CASSPMGDLYPGETQYF; cdr3_nt: TGTGCCAGCAGCCCCATGGGGGACTTATACCCAGGCGAGACCCAGTACTTC
v_call: TRBV7-2; j_call: TRBJ1-1; d_call: NA; clone_size: few; cdr3_aa: CASSSQVNTEAFF; cdr3_nt: TGTGCCAGCAGCTCCCAGGTGAACACTGAAGCTTTCTTT
v_call: TRBV18; j_call: TRBJ2-1; d_call: NA; clone_size: many; cdr3_aa: CASSGGTRSNEQFF; cdr3_nt: TGTGCCAGCTCAGGCGGGACTCGCAGCAATGAGCAGTTCTTC
v_call: TRBV5-1; j_call: TRBJ2-3; d_call: NA; clone_size: NA; cdr3_aa: CASSLGGGGSGTDTQYF; cdr3_nt: TGCGCCAGCAGCTTGGGGGGCGGAGGCTCCGGCACAGATACGCAGTATTTT
v_call: TRBV29-1; j_call: TRBJ2-1; d_call: NA; clone_size: NA; cdr3_aa: CSATPQNEQFF; cdr3_nt: TGCAGCGCGACTCCCCAGAATGAGCAGTTCTTC
v_call: TRBV7-3; j_call: TRBJ2-5; d_call: TRBD1; clone_size: few; cdr3_aa: CASSLFPGTGQETQYF; cdr3_nt: TGTGCCAGCAGCTTATTCCCCGGGACAGGTCAAGAGACCCAGTACTTC
v_call: TRBV28; j_call: TRBJ1-1; d_call: NA; clone_size: many; cdr3_aa: CASSFHREGTEAFF; cdr3_nt: TGTGCCAGCAGTTTCCACAGGGAAGGCACTGAAGCTTTCTTT
v_call: TRBV7-9; j_call: TRBJ2-5; d_call: TRBD1; clone_size: many; cdr3_aa: CASSTGVVQETQYF; cdr3_nt: TGTGCCAGCAGTACAGGGGTAGTACAAGAGACCCAGTACTTC